These 11 T cell receptor beta chains were all obtained from the same sample, sequenced in a study of human T cells and chemical hapten exposure. Time point given: patch test 3, about 24 weeks after DPC sensitization. The treatment denotes: therapeutic diphenylcyclopropenone sensitization with weekly scalp DPC. TCRdb re-called the RACE reads through MiXCR, storing one row per CDR3 protein. The sample yields about 160,000 distinct CDR3 sequences, 25% to 30% seen once. The material sequenced was whole blood, taken in connection with sensitization to the hapten diphenylcyclopropenone (DPC). These receptors all come from a woman between 18 and 29 years old with alopecia areata. Some clones in this sample may be carry-over from other donors' samples.

In this sample, this clonotype turned up a few times. V usage is TRBV29-1 and J usage is TRBJ1-1; D not resolved. V was clipped by 3 bases and J by 5 bases, with 13 bases between them. The CDR3 totals 13 residues. The V gene's germline CDR1 is SQVTM and CDR2 ANQGSEA. CDR3 DNA sequence: TGCAGCGTTGAGAGAGGGCGCCGAACTGAAGCTTTCTTT. This codes for CSVERGRRTEAFF.

The chain couples TRBV4-3 to TRBJ1-2; D is uncertain. The germline gives CDR1 LGHNA, CDR2 YSLEER. The CDR3 sequence is 15 residues long. Trimming pared 1 base from V and 2 bases from J, leaving 11 bases between. The CDR3 DNA reads TGCGCCAGCAGCCAAGTGGGGTTTAGAAACTATGGCTACACCTTC. Translating it yields CASSQVGFRNYGYTF.

V gene TRBV15 combines with J gene TRBJ2-1; D gene uncertain. V lost 1 base and J 6 bases, leaving 10 bases between the germline ends. There are 14 residues in the CDR3. The V gene's germline CDR1 is LNHNV and CDR2 YYDKDF (reference sequence). CDR3 sequence (DNA): TGTGCCACCAGCAGAGGTTTTTCAGGCAATGAGCAGTTCTTC. It yields the protein CATSRGFSGNEQFF.

The V gene is TRBV20-1, the J gene TRBJ2-7; no firm D call. V lost 5 bases to trimming and J lost 1 base, with 12 bases between them. This CDR3 has 13 residues. Looked up from germline, CDR1 is DFQATT and CDR2 is SNEGSKA (reference sequence). The CDR3 sequence is CSAPNLRSYEQYF. CDR3 DNA: TGCAGTGCTCCCAACCTACGATCCTACGAGCAGTACTTC.

Worth noting for this clonotype: The CDR3 does not close with the conserved phenylalanine or tryptophan, likely indicating a read error. The chain recombines TRBV20-1 with TRBJ2-7; unclear D gene. CDR3 length: 13 residues. V lost 5 bases to trimming and J lost 1 base, with 12 bases between them. Germline loops: CDR1 DFQATT, CDR2 SNEGSKA (reference sequence). CDR3 sequence: CSARSAESYEQYL. CDR3 nucleotide sequence: TGCAGTGCTCGTTCGGCGGAGTCCTACGAGCAGTACCTC.

This chain links TRBV6-2 or TRBV6-3 with TRBJ2-7, with 12 bases lining up with TRBD2. The V gene's germline CDR1 is MNHEY and CDR2 SVGEGT. V shed 4 bases and J 4 bases; nucleotides not matched to a gene: 5. This CDR3 has 15 amino acids. The CDR3 DNA reads TGTGCCAGCAGTTCGCGACTAGCGGGAGAATACGAGCAGTACTTC. This sequence encodes CASSSRLAGEYEQYF.

The chain combines TRBV15 with TRBJ2-7, with TRBD1 matching 7 bases. CDR1 is LNHNV, CDR2 YYDKDF, per germline (reference sequence). V lost 8 bases to trimming and J lost 2 bases; unmatched junction nucleotides: 9. There are 14 residues in the CDR3. CDR3 protein: CATGKRDRPYEQYF. In nucleotides, the CDR3 is TGTGCCACCGGGAAAAGGGACAGACCCTACGAGCAGTACTTC.

The rearrangement links TRBV5-6 to TRBJ2-7, with 9 bases that match TRBD1. The germline gives CDR1 SGHDT, CDR2 YYEEEE. V was pared by 4 bases and J by 2 bases, with 4 bases of the junction left unmatched. This CDR3 has 14 amino acids. CDR3 DNA sequence: TGTGCCAGCAGCATCCGGACAGGGGCCTACGAGCAGTACTTC. Translating gives CASSIRTGAYEQYF. The full variable domain, its missing parts supplied by reference TRBV5-6 and TRBJ2-7, is DAGVTQSPTHLIKTRGQQVTLRCSPKSGHDTVSWYQQALGQGPQFIFQYYEEEERQRGNFPDRFSGHQFPNYSSELNVNALLLGDSALYLCASSIRTGAYEQYFGPGTRLTVT.

The chain has TRBV11-2 and TRBJ2-2, with TRBD2 as a possible D gene (5 bases). Trimming took off 5 bases at V and 4 bases at J, with 11 bases between the two ends. This CDR3 contains 14 residues. Germline V gene data show CDR1 as SGHAT and CDR2 as FQNNGV. The CDR3 loop is CASSHGLRTGELFF. In DNA form, the CDR3 reads TGTGCCAGCAGCCATGGACTCCGCACCGGGGAGCTGTTTTTT.

This clonotype has just one count. The chain links TRBV28 to TRBJ1-4; weak D call: TRBD1 (5 bases). CDR3 length equals 15 residues. Germline-derived CDR1 and CDR2 are MDHEN and SYDVKM. The V and J ends lost 7 bases and 7 bases respectively, with 19 bases between them. DNA of the CDR3: TGTGCCAGCATCTCTTCTGGGGGTGGGGGTGAAAAACTGTTTTTT. Amino acids: CASISSGGGGEKLFF.

A few counts support this clonotype. The genes are TRBV7-2 and TRBJ2-7; D is unclear. The germline gives CDR1 SGHTA, CDR2 FQGNSA. The germline V and J ends were trimmed by 6 bases and 5 bases, with 17 bases remaining between them. The CDR3 is 14 amino acids. CDR3 DNA: TGTGCCAGCAGACCTGGGCCAAGCGTCCACGAGCAGTACTTC. This codes for CASRPGPSVHEQYF.